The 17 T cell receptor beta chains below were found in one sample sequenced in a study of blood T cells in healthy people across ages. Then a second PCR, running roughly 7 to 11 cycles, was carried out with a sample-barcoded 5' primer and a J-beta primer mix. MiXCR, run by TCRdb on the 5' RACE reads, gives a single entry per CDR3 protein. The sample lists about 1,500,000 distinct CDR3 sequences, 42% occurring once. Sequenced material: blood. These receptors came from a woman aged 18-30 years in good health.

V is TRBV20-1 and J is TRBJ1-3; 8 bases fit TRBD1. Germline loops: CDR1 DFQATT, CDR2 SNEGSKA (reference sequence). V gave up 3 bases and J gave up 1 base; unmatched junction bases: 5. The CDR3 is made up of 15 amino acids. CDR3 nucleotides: TGCAGTGCTAGCCGAGACAGGGGTTCTGGAAACACCATATATTTT. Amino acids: CSASRDRGSGNTIYF.

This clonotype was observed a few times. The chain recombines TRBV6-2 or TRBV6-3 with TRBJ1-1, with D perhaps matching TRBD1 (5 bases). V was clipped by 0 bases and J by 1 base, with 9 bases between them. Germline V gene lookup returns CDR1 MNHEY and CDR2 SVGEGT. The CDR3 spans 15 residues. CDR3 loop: CASSYSGVPNTEAFF. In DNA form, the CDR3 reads TGTGCCAGCAGTTACTCAGGGGTCCCGAACACTGAAGCTTTCTTT.

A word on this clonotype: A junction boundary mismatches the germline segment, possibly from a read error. The CDR3, as DNA: TGTGCCAACAGCCCAGGGACTAGCGGGATTGGCTACGAGCAGTACTTC. The encoded protein is CANSPGTSGIGYEQYF. The chain is built from TRBV11-1 and TRBJ2-5; 13 nucleotides line up with TRBD2. The end of the DNA is better explained by TRBJ2-7, so the J call may be wrong. The CDR3 spans 16 residues. Germline V gene sequence: CDR1 SGHAT, CDR2 FQDESV (reference sequence).

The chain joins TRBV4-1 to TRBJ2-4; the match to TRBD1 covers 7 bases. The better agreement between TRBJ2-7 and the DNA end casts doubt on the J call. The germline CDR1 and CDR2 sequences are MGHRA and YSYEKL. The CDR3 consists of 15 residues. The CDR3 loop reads CASSPGQLYLYEQYF. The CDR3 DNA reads TGCGCCAGCAGCCCGGGACAGCTATATCTTTACGAGCAGTACTTC.

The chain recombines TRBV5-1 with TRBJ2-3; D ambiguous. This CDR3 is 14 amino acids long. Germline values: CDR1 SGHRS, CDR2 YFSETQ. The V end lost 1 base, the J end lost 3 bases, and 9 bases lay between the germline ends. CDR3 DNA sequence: TGCGCCAGCAGCTTGCCAGATCCGACAGATACGCAGTATTTT. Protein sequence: CASSLPDPTDTQYF.

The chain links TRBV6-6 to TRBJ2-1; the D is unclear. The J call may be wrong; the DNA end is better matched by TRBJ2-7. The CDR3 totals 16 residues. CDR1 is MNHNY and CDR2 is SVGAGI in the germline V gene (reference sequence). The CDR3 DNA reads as TGTGCCAGCACCCGCAAGCCGAACAGCTCCTACAATGAGCAGTACTTC. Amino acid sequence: CASTRKPNSSYNEQYF.

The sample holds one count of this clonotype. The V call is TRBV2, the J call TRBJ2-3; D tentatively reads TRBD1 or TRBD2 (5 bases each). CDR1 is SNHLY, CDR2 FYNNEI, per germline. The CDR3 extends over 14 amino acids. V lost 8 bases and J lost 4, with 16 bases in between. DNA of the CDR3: TGTGCCAGCCGCCCAGGGCAGGGAGCAGATACGCAGTATTTT. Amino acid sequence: CASRPGQGADTQYF.

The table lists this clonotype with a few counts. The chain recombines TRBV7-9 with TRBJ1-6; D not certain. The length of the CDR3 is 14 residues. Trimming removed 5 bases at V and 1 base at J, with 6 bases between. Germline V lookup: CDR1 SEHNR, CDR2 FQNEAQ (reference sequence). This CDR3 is CASSPLSYNSPLHF. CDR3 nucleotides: TGTGCCAGCAGCCCGCTATCCTATAATTCACCCCTCCACTTT.

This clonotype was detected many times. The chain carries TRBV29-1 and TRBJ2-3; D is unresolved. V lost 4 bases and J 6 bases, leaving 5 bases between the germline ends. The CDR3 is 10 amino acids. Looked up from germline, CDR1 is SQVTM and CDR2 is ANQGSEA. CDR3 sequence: CSVGSDTQYF. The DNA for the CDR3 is TGCAGCGTTGGGTCTGATACGCAGTATTTT.

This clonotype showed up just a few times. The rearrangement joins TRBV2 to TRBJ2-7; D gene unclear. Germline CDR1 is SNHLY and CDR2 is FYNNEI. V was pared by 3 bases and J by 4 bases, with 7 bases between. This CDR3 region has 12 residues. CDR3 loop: CASSEIAYEQYF. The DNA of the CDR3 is TGTGCCAGCAGTGAGATCGCTTACGAGCAGTACTTC.

The CDR3 nucleotides are TGTGCCAGCAGTTTATTCGCCACTAGCTCCTACGAGCAGTACTTC. This codes for CASSLFATSSYEQYF. This chain joins TRBV28 and TRBJ2-7, with D maybe TRBD2 (5 bases). CDR1 and CDR2 (germline): MDHEN, SYDVKM. The CDR3 is 15 amino acids. Trimming left V 1 base short and J 0 bases short, with 10 bases between.

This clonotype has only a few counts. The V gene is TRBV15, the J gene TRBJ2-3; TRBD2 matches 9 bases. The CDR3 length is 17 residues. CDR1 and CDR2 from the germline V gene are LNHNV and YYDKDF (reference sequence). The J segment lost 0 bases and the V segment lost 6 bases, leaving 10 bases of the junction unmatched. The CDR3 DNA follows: TGTGCCACCAGGCTCTATAGCGGGAGCCTTAGCACAGATACGCAGTATTTT. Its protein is CATRLYSGSLSTDTQYF.

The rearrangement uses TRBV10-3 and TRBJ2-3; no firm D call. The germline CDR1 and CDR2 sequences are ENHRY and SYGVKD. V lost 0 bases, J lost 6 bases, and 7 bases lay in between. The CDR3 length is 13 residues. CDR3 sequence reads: CAISESGWDTQYF. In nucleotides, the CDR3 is TGTGCCATCAGTGAGTCGGGGTGGGATACGCAGTATTTT.

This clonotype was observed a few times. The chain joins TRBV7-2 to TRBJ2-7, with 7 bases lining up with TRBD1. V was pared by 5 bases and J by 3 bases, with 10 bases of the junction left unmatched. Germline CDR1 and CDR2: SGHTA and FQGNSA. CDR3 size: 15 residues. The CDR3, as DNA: TGTGCCAGCAGCGAATGGGGGACAGAGAACTACGAGCAGTACTTC. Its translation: CASSEWGTENYEQYF.

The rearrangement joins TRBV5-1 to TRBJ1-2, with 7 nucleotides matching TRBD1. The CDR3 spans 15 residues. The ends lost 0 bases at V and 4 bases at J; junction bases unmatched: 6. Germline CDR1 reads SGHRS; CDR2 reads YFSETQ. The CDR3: CASSLGDRVLYGYTF. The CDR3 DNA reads TGCGCCAGCAGCTTGGGCGACAGGGTCCTCTATGGCTACACCTTC.

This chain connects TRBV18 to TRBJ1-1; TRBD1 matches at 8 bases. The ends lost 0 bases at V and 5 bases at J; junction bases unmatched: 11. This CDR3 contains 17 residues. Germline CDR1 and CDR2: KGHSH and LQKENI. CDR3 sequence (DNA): TGTGCCAGCTCACCACCCCAGGCAGGGGGCGCGGGGACTGAAGCTTTCTTT. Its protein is CASSPPQAGGAGTEAFF.

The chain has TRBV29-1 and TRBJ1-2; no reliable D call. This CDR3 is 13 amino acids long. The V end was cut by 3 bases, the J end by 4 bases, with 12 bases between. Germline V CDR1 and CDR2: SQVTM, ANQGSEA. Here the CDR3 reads CSVERETGYGYTF. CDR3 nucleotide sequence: TGCAGCGTTGAGAGGGAAACGGGCTATGGCTACACCTTC.